This is a list of T cell receptor beta chains from one sample in a study of CD8+ T cells in alopecia areata. Repertoires were generated with immunoSEQ multiplex PCR, while TCRdb's copy carries only in-frame clones and drops some. The sample has approximately 180,000 clones, 63% seen once; the top ten hold around 1.8%. This specimen consisted of CD4+ T cells sorted from blood, obtained at week 0. The receptors stem from a human donor with alopecia areata. CDR3s include the opening cysteine and the closing phenylalanine or tryptophan. The order of the fields is D gene, V gene, clone size, J gene, CDR3 protein, CDR3 DNA. The D gene is left open where the match is weak. For some rows the clone size is stated as once, few or many, or as a class when expanded; others skip it.

NA	TRBV25-1	once	TRBJ2-3	CASSETGGRGGTDTQYF	TGTGCCAGCAGTGAAACTGGGGGGCGCGGTGGCACAGATACGCAGTATTTT
NA	TRBV28	NA	TRBJ2-7	CASNVPGTSYEQYF	TGTGCCAGCAACGTACCGGGAACTTCCTACGAGCAGTACTTC
NA	TRBV7-6	NA	TRBJ1-2	CASSLGQGHYGYTF	TGTGCCAGCAGCTTAGGGCAGGGGCACTATGGCTACACCTTC
NA	TRBV5-1	NA	TRBJ2-6	CASSFFTDLSSGANVLTF	TGCGCCAGCAGCTTTTTTACAGATCTCAGCTCTGGGGCCAACGTCCTGACTTTC
NA	TRBV19	NA	TRBJ1-1	CASSEQVGRTEAFF	TGTGCCAGTAGTGAACAGGTTGGTCGCACTGAAGCTTTCTTT
NA	TRBV19	NA	TRBJ1-2	CASSSDSPSNYGYTF	TGTGCCAGTAGTTCGGACAGCCCCTCTAACTATGGCTACACCTTC
NA	TRBV18	NA	TRBJ2-2	CASSPEGGPGELFF	TGTGCCAGCTCACCTGAAGGAGGGCCCGGGGAGCTGTTTTTT
NA	TRBV7-2	NA	TRBJ2-1	CASSLEGRGTGFF	TGTGCCAGCAGCTTAGAGGGGCGGGGTACCGGGTTCTTC
TRBD1	TRBV30	NA	TRBJ1-1	CAWNRGKAEAFF	TGTGCCTGGAACAGGGGCAAAGCTGAAGCTTTCTTT
NA	TRBV20-1	NA	TRBJ2-5	CSASPLETQYF	TGCAGTGCTAGCCCCCTGGAGACCCAGTACTTC
NA	TRBV2	NA	TRBJ1-1	CASSEGGLTEAFF	TGTGCCAGCAGCGAGGGAGGTTTAACTGAAGCTTTCTTT
NA	TRBV7-2	NA	TRBJ2-1	CASSLVSNEQFF	TGTGCCAGCAGCTTAGTGTCCAATGAGCAGTTCTTC
NA	TRBV7-2	NA	TRBJ1-5	CASSLAGTSNQPQHF	TGTGCCAGCAGCTTAGCAGGGACATCAAATCAGCCCCAGCATTTT
TRBD1	TRBV7-9	NA	TRBJ2-1	CASRPDRVGLDEQFF	TGTGCCAGCAGACCCGACAGGGTGGGTTTAGATGAGCAGTTCTTC
NA	TRBV11-2	NA	TRBJ1-2	CASSPIDKYGYTF	TGTGCCAGCAGCCCCATCGACAAGTATGGCTACACCTTC
NA	TRBV29-1	NA	TRBJ1-2	CSGTTAGSYGYTF	TGCAGCGGTACAACCGCCGGCTCCTATGGCTACACCTTC
NA	TRBV5-1	NA	TRBJ2-1	CASSSPRDTPRSEQFF	TGCGCCAGCAGCTCCCCCCGGGACACTCCCCGGAGTGAGCAGTTCTTC
TRBD1	TRBV2	NA	TRBJ1-5	CASSRRDRSNQPQHF	TGTGCCAGCAGTAGACGGGACAGAAGCAATCAGCCCCAGCATTTT
TRBD1	TRBV5-1	NA	TRBJ2-2	CASSGQGLRIAGELFF	TGCGCCAGCAGCGGACAGGGGTTAAGGATTGCCGGGGAGCTGTTTTTT
NA	TRBV30	NA	TRBJ1-3	CAWSQDVFGHTIYF	TGTGCCTGGAGTCAAGATGTCTTCGGACACACCATATATTTT
NA	TRBV15	NA	TRBJ1-2	CATSPRGVSGGGYTF	TGTGCCACCAGCCCTCGGGGGGTTTCGGGTGGTGGCTACACCTTC
TRBD1	TRBV30	NA	TRBJ1-2	CAWSGDRAYTF	TGTGCCTGGAGTGGGGACAGGGCCTACACCTTC
NA	TRBV28	NA	TRBJ2-7	CASRSSYEQYF	TGTGCCAGCAGGTCCTCCTACGAGCAGTACTTC
TRBD1	TRBV30	few	TRBJ1-1	CAWQDRAATEAFF	TGTGCCTGGCAAGACAGGGCGGCCACTGAAGCTTTCTTT
NA	TRBV25-1	NA	TRBJ1-2	CASSPGVGYGYTF	TGTGCCAGCAGCCCAGGGGTAGGGTATGGCTACACCTTC
TRBD1	TRBV19	NA	TRBJ2-7	CASRPRTGNHEQYF	TGTGCCAGTAGGCCCCGGACAGGGAACCACGAGCAGTACTTC